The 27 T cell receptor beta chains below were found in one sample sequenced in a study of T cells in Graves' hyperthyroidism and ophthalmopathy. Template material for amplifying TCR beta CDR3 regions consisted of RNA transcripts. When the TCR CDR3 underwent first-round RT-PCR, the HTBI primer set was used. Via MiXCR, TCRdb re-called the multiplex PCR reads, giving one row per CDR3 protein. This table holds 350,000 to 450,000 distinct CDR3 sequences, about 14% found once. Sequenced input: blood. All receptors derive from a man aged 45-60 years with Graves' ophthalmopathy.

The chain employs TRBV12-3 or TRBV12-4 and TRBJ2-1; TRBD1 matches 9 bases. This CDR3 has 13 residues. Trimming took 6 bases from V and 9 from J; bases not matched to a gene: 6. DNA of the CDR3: TGTGCCAGCAGCGAGACAGGGGGTCGTGAGCAGTTCTTC. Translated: CASSETGGREQFF.

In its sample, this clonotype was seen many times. The CDR3 region is CASSLDRTYEQYF. CDR3 bases: TGCGCCAGCAGCTTGGACAGGACCTACGAGCAGTACTTC. The chain is built from TRBV5-1 and TRBJ2-7; perhaps TRBD1 as D (5 bases). V gave up 0 bases and J gave up 2 bases, with 6 bases separating them. Germline assignment: CDR1 SGHRS and CDR2 YFSETQ. The CDR3 runs to 13 residues.

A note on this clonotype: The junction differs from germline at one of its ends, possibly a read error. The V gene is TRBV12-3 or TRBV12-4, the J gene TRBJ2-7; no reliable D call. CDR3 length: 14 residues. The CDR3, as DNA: TGTGCCAGCAGTTTAGGGTCTGGATTCTACGAGCAGCACTTC. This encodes CASSLGSGFYEQHF.

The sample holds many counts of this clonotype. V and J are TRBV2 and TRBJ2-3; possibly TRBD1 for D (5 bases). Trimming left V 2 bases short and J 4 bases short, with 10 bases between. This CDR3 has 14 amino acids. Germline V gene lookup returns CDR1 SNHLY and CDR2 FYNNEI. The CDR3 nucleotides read TGTGCCAGCAGTGAAACAGGAGTGGCAGATACGCAGTATTTT. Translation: CASSETGVADTQYF.

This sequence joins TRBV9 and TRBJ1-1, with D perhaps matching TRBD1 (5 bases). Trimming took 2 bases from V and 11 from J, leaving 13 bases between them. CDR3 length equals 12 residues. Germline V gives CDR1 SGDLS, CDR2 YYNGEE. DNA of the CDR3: TGTGCCAGCAGCGTTAGAGAAGGGGAGGCTTTCTTT. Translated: CASSVREGEAFF.

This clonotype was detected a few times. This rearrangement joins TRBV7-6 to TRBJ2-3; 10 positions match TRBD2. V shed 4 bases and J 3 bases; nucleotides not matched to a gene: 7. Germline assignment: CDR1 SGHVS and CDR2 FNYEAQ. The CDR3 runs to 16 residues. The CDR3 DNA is TGTGCCAGCAGCTCCTTAGCGGGAGGAGGGACAGATACGCAGTATTTT. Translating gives CASSSLAGGGTDTQYF.

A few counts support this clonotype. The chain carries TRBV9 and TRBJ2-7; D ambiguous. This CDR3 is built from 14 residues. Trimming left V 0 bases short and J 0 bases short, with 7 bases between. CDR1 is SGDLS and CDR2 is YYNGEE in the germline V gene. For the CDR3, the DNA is TGTGCCAGCAGCGTAGAAGGGAACTCCTACGAGCAGTACTTC. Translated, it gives CASSVEGNSYEQYF.

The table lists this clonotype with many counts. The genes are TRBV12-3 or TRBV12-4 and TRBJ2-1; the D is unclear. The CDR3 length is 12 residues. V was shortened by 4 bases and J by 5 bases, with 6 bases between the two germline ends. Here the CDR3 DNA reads TGTGCCAGCAGTTCCCTGGACAATGAGCAGTTCTTC. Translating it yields CASSSLDNEQFF.

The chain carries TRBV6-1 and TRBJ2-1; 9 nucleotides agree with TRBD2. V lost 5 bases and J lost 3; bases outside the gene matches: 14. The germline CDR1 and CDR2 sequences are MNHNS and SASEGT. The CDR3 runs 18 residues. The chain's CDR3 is CASSPSGREGSIYNEQFF. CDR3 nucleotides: TGTGCCAGCAGTCCTTCTGGGCGGGAGGGCTCCATCTACAATGAGCAGTTCTTC.

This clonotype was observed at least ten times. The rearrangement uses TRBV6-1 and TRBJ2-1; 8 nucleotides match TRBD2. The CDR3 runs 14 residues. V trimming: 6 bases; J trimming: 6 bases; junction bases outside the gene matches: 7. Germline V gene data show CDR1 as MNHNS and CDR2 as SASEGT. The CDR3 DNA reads TGTGCCAGCAGAACTTCCGGGACTAGCAATGAGCAGTTCTTC. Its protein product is CASRTSGTSNEQFF.

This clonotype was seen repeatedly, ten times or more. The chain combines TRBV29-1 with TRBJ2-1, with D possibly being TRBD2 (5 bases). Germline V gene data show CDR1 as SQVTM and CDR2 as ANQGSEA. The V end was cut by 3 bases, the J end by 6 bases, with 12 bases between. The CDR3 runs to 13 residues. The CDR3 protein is CSVDDPGVNEQFF. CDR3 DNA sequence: TGCAGCGTTGATGACCCCGGGGTCAATGAGCAGTTCTTC.

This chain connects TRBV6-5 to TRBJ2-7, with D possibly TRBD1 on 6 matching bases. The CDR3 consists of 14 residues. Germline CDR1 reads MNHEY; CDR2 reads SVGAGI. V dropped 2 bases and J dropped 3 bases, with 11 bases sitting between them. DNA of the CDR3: TGTGCCAGCAGTTACATTGGACAGTACTACGAGCAGTACTTC. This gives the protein CASSYIGQYYEQYF.

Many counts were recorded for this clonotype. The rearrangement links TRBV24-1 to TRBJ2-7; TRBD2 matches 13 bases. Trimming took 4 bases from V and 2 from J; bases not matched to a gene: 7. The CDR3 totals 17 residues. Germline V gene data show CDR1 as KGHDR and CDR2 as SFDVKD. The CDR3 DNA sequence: TGTGCCACCAGTGACTCACGACTAGCGGGGGGAACCTACGAGCAGTACTTC. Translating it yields CATSDSRLAGGTYEQYF.

The CDR3, as DNA: TGTGCCAGCAGGCCGGGGACAGTCTACGAGCAGTACTTC. This encodes CASRPGTVYEQYF. The V and J genes are TRBV12-3 or TRBV12-4 and TRBJ2-7; 7 bases are a match to TRBD1. The CDR3 has 13 amino acids. V lost 6 bases to trimming and J lost 3 bases; unmatched junction nucleotides: 5.

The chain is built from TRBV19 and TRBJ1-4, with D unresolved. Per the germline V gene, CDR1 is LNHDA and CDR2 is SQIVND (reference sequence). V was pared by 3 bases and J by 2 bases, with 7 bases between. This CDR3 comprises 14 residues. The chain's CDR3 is CASSMRVTNEKLFF. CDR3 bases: TGTGCCAGTAGTATGAGGGTGACTAATGAAAAACTGTTTTTT.

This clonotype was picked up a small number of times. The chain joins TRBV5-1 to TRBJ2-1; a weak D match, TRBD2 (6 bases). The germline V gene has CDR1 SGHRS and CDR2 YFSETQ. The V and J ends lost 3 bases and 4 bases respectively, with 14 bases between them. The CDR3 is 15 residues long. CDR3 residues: CASSWLAEPYNEQFF. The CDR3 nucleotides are TGCGCCAGCAGCTGGTTAGCGGAACCATACAATGAGCAGTTCTTC.

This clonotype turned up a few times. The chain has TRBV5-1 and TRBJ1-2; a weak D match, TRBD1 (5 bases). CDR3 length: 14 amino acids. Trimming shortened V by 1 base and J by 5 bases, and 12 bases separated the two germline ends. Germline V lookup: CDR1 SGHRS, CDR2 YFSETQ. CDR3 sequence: CASSLYGTEYGYTF. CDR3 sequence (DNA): TGCGCCAGCAGCTTGTACGGGACGGAATATGGCTACACCTTC.

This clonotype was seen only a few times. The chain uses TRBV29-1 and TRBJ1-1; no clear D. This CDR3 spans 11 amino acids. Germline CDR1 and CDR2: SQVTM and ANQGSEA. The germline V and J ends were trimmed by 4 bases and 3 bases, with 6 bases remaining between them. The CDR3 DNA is TGCAGCGTTGTAAGGTACACTGAAGCTTTCTTT. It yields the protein CSVVRYTEAFF.

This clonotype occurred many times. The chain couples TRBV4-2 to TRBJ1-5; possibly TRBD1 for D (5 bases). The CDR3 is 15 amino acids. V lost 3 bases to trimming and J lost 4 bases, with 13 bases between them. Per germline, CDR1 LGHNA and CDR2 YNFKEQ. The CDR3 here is CASSQGGYLNQPQHF. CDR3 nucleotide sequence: TGTGCCAGCAGCCAGGGGGGATACCTGAATCAGCCCCAGCATTTT.

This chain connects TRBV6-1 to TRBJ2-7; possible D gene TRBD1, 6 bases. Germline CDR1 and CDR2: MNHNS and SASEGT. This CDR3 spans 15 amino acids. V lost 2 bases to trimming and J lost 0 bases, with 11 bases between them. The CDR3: CASSERDRSSYEQYF. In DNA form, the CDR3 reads TGTGCCAGCAGTGAACGTGACAGGAGCTCCTACGAGCAGTACTTC.

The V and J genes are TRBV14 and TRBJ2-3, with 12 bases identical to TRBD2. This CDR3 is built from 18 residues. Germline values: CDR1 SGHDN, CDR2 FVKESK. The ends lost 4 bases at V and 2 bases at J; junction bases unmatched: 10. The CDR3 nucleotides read TGTGCCAGCAGCCCATACCCCGGACTAGCGGGATTCACAGATACGCAGTATTTT. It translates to CASSPYPGLAGFTDTQYF.

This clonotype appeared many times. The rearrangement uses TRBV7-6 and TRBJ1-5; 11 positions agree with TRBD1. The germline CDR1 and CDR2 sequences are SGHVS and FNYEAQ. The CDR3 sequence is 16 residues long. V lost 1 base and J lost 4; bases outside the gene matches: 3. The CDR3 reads CASSLEGTGGNQPQHF. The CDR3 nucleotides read TGTGCCAGCAGCTTAGAAGGGACAGGGGGGAATCAGCCCCAGCATTTT.

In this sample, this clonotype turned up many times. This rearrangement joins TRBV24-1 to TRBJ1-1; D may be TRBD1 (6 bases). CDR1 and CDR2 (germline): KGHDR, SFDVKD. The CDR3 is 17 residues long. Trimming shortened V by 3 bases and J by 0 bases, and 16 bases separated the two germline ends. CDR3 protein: CATSDVGYREMNTEAFF. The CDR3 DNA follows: TGTGCCACCAGTGATGTCGGTTACAGGGAGATGAACACTGAAGCTTTCTTT.

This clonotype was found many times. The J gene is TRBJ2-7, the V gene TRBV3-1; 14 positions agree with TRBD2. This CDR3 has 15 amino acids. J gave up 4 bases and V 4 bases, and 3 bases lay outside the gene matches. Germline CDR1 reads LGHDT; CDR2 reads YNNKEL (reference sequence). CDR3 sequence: CASSPGLAGVYEQYF. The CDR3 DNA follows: TGTGCCAGCAGCCCGGGACTAGCGGGAGTTTACGAGCAGTACTTC.

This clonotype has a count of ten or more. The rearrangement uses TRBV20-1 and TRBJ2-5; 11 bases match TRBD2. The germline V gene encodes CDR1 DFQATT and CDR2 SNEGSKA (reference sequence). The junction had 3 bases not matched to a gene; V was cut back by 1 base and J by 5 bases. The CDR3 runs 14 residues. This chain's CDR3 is CSARAASGRETQYF. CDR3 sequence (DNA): TGCAGTGCTAGAGCGGCTAGCGGGAGGGAGACCCAGTACTTC.

Here the CDR3 reads CASSDTSGRGDTGELFF. The CDR3, as DNA: TGCGCCAGCAGTGACACTAGCGGGAGAGGAGACACCGGGGAGCTGTTTTTT. The chain combines TRBV10-1 with TRBJ2-2; 11 bases map to TRBD2. In germline, CDR1 is WNHNN, CDR2 SYGVQD (reference sequence). This CDR3 is 17 amino acids long. The V segment lost 3 bases and the J segment 3 bases; nucleotides outside the gene matches: 6.

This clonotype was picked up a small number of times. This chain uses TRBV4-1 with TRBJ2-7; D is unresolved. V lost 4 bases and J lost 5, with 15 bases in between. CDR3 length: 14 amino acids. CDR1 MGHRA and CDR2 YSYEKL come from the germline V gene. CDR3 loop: CASSPPQYSHEQYF. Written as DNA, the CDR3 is TGCGCCAGCAGCCCACCCCAGTATTCCCACGAGCAGTACTTC.